One sample yielded the 12 T cell receptor beta chains listed below, sequenced in a study of blood T cell repertoires in COVID-19. Sequencing used immunoSEQ multiplex PCR; TCRdb keeps in-frame clones, though not all of them. Among a few hundred thousand clones listed, less than 90% were seen once. The source material was PBMCs or T cells enriched from blood (not recorded which). Every receptor here comes from a woman between 25 and 40 years old who had recovered from COVID-19.

This chain uses TRBV6-7 with TRBJ2-7; D remains unclear. TRBV6-7 is sorted into the ORF group, with uncertain function. V lost 4 bases and J lost 2, with 9 bases in between. There are 13 residues in the CDR3. CDR3 loop: CASSSEHTYEQYF. The CDR3 region has the DNA TGTGCCAGCAGTTCCGAGCATACCTACGAGCAGTACTTC.

The rearrangement uses TRBV28 and TRBJ2-5; 11 bases line up with TRBD1. The V gene's germline CDR1 is MDHEN and CDR2 SYDVKM. J was trimmed by 7 bases and V by 4 bases; bases with no gene match: 11. This CDR3 spans 16 amino acids. CDR3 sequence: CASSSALDRGQGTQYF. CDR3 nucleotide sequence: TGTGCCAGCAGTTCGGCCTTGGACAGGGGGCAGGGGACCCAGTACTTC.

The rearrangement joins TRBV5-1 to TRBJ2-7; D may be TRBD1 (6 bases). Trimming removed 4 bases from V and 3 bases from J, with 11 bases in between. This CDR3 region has 13 residues. Germline-derived CDR1 and CDR2 are SGHRS and YFSETQ. The CDR3 DNA is TGCGCCAGCAGCCCGAGAGGGGGCTACGAGCAGTACTTC. This encodes CASSPRGGYEQYF.

J is TRBJ2-7 and V is TRBV28, with TRBD1 matching over 9 bases. The CDR3 is 15 residues long. Germline trimming cut 2 bases from V and 0 bases from J; bases unmatched to any gene: 2. The germline V gene has CDR1 MDHEN and CDR2 SYDVKM. CDR3 sequence (DNA): TGTGCCAGCAGTTTAGGGACAGGGACCTCCTACGAGCAGTACTTC. Translation: CASSLGTGTSYEQYF.

This chain joins TRBV6-1 and TRBJ2-3; 7 bases fit TRBD1. CDR3 length: 15 residues. Trimming at V came to 3 bases and at J to 3 bases, leaving 6 bases not matched to a gene. Germline CDR1 is MNHNS and CDR2 is SASEGT. CDR3: CASSERGLETDTQYF. Written as DNA, the CDR3 is TGTGCCAGCAGTGAGAGGGGGCTGGAGACAGATACGCAGTATTTT.

V is TRBV7-9 and J is TRBJ2-7; 10 bases are a match to TRBD1. The CDR3 is 17 amino acids. Germline V CDR1 and CDR2: SEHNR, FQNEAQ (reference sequence). J gave up 3 bases and V 0 bases, and 8 bases lay outside the gene matches. CDR3 protein: CASSLALGTGEFYEQYF. The CDR3 DNA sequence: TGTGCCAGCAGCTTAGCCCTCGGGACAGGGGAATTCTACGAGCAGTACTTC.

CDR3 in DNA: TGTGCCAGTAGTAATCTTCGAGGGGACAGGGTGAACACTGAAGCTTTCTTT. Its protein is CASSNLRGDRVNTEAFF. The chain has TRBV19 and TRBJ1-1; 9 bases fit TRBD1. The CDR3 runs to 17 residues. Unmatched junction bases numbered 9, after V lost 4 bases and J lost 0 bases. Germline CDR1 is LNHDA and CDR2 is SQIVND (reference sequence).

This sequence joins TRBV3-1 (or the pseudogene TRBV3-2) and TRBJ2-7; 11 positions agree with TRBD1. Germline loops: CDR1 LGHDT, CDR2 YNNKEL (reference sequence). The ends lost 1 base at V and 8 bases at J; junction bases unmatched: 13. The CDR3 has 17 residues. CDR3 sequence reads: CASSQGALGQGGVKQYF. The DNA for the CDR3 is TGTGCCAGCAGCCAAGGCGCTCTGGGACAGGGGGGTGTGAAGCAGTACTTC.

The J gene is TRBJ1-1, the V gene TRBV28; unclear D gene. The CDR3 sequence is 14 residues long. V was shortened by 6 bases and J by 1 base, with 12 bases between the two germline ends. Germline loops: CDR1 MDHEN, CDR2 SYDVKM. CDR3 DNA: TGTGCCAGCAGCCCCCGACGGGAGAACACTGAAGCTTTCTTT. This sequence encodes CASSPRRENTEAFF.

The chain uses TRBV5-5 and TRBJ2-1; 8 bases are a match to TRBD1. V lost 7 bases and J lost 8; bases outside the gene matches: 17. The germline V gene has CDR1 SGHKS and CDR2 YYEKEE (reference sequence). CDR3 size: 16 residues. The CDR3 nucleotides read TGTGCCAGCGCTCTACCCCCAGGGGGCAGGTGGGATGAGCAGTTCTTC. It encodes CASALPPGGRWDEQFF.

The chain joins TRBV27 to TRBJ2-7, with 8 bases identical to TRBD2. The CDR3 is made up of 14 amino acids. V trimming: 3 bases; J trimming: 3 bases; junction bases outside the gene matches: 4. Germline CDR1 reads MNHEY; CDR2 reads SMNVEV (reference sequence). In nucleotides, the CDR3 is TGTGCCAGCAGTTTGACTAGCGCTAACTACGAGCAGTACTTC. Translated, it gives CASSLTSANYEQYF.

This clone was seen once. The chain has TRBV5-1 and TRBJ2-7; 12 nucleotides match TRBD1. This CDR3 spans 14 amino acids. Germline V lookup: CDR1 SGHRS, CDR2 YFSETQ. The ends lost 3 bases at V and 6 bases at J; junction bases unmatched: 4. The CDR3 bases are TGCGCCAGCAGCTGGGGACAGGGGGCTGGCGAGCAGTACTTC. It translates to CASSWGQGAGEQYF.